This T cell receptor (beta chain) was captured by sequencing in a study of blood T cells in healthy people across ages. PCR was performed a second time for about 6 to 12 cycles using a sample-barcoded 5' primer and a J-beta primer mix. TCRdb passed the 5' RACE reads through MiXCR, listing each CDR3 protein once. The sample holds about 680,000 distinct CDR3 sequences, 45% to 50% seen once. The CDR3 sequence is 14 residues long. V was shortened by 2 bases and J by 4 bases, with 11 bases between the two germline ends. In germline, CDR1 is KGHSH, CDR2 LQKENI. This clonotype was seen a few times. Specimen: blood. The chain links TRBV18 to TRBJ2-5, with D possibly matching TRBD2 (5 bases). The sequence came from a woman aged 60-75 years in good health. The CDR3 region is CASSPTQAVETQYF. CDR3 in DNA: TGTGCCAGCTCACCAACTCAAGCGGTAGAGACCCAGTACTTC.